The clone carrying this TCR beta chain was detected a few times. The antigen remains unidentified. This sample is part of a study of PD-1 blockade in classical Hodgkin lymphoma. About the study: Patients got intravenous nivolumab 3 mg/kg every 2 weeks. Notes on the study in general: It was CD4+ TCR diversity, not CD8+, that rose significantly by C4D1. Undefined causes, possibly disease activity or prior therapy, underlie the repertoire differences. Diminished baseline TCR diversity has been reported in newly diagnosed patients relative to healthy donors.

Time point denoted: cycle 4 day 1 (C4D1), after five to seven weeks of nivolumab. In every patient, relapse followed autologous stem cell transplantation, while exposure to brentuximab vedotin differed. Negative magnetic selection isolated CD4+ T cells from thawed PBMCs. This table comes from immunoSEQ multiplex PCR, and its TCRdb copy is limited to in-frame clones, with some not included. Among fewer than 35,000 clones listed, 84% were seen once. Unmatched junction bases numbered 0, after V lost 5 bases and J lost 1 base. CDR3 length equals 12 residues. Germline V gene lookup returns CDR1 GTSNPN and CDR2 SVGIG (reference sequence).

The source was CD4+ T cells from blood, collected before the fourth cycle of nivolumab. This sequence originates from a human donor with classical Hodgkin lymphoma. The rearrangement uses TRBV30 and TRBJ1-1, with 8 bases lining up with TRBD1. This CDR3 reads CAWDRGNTEAFF. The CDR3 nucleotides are TGTGCCTGGGACAGGGGGAACACTGAAGCTTTCTTT.